The 9 T cell receptor beta chains listed next were all sequenced from one sample in a study of identical twins. TCRdb processed the 5' RACE reads anew with MiXCR; each CDR3 protein has one entry. The data show 1,800,000 or so distinct CDR3 sequences, with less than 35% seen just once and approximately 0.29% held by the top ten. What was sequenced was cord blood. The receptors were sampled from a newborn girl in good health.

This clonotype came up a few times. V gene TRBV20-1 combines with J gene TRBJ2-1; D unclear. V was clipped by 1 base and J by 3 bases, with 10 bases between them. The CDR3 is made up of 14 amino acids. Looked up from germline, CDR1 is DFQATT and CDR2 is SNEGSKA (reference sequence). The chain's CDR3 is CSARATGVYNEQFF. Here the CDR3 DNA reads TGCAGTGCTAGAGCGACTGGAGTCTACAATGAGCAGTTCTTC.

This clonotype was found a few times. One end of the junction fails to match germline, which may point to a read error. The V and J genes are TRBV27 and TRBJ2-4; possibly TRBD2 for D (5 bases). In germline, CDR1 is MNHEY, CDR2 SMNVEV (reference sequence). The CDR3 runs to 11 residues. CDR3 sequence (DNA): TGTGGCAGCAGTTCCCTGAGGGAGCAGTACTTC. This encodes CGSSSLREQYF.

In this sample, this clonotype turned up once. V and J are TRBV27 and TRBJ2-2; 7 nucleotides align to TRBD1. Germline CDR1 and CDR2: MNHEY and SMNVEV (reference sequence). The CDR3 has 17 amino acids. V was pared by 5 bases and J by 4 bases, with 13 bases of the junction left unmatched. CDR3: CASSTPGQSFGTGELFF. CDR3 nucleotide sequence: TGTGCCAGCAGTACACCGGGACAGAGTTTCGGCACCGGGGAGCTGTTTTTT.

This clonotype was picked up a small number of times. This chain uses TRBV10-3 with TRBJ1-5; D unclear. The germline V gene has CDR1 ENHRY and CDR2 SYGVKD. Trimming took off 6 bases at V and 0 bases at J, with 9 bases between the two ends. This CDR3 is 14 amino acids long. The CDR3, as DNA: TGTGCCATCAGCACGGGATTTAGCAATCAGCCCCAGCATTTT. This codes for CAISTGFSNQPQHF.

This sequence joins TRBV6-1 and TRBJ1-2; D might be TRBD1 (6 bases). In germline, CDR1 is MNHNS, CDR2 SASEGT. V was shortened by 4 bases and J by 7 bases, with 13 bases between the two germline ends. CDR3 length: 13 residues. CDR3 nucleotides: TGTGCCAGCAGTGCGTCAGGGGTGGGTGGCTACACCTTC. It yields the protein CASSASGVGGYTF.

The chain couples TRBV20-1 to TRBJ2-7, with a possible D match to TRBD2 (6 bases). The CDR3 covers 16 residues. V was shortened by 1 base and J by 2 bases, with 18 bases between the two germline ends. The V gene's germline CDR1 is DFQATT and CDR2 SNEGSKA (reference sequence). CDR3 sequence (DNA): TGCAGTGCTAGAGTATTCTATGGCGGGGATCCCTACGAGCAGTACTTC. Its protein product is CSARVFYGGDPYEQYF.

The V and J genes are TRBV25-1 and TRBJ2-2, with D possibly TRBD2 on 6 matching bases. V was cut by 5 bases and J by 2 bases, with 15 bases left in between. The CDR3 is made up of 16 amino acids. The V gene's germline CDR1 is MGHDK and CDR2 SYGVNS. CDR3 in DNA: TGTGCCAGCAGTCCGAGGAGGGGCTTAAACACCGGGGAGCTGTTTTTT. It specifies CASSPRRGLNTGELFF.

The chain combines TRBV20-1 with TRBJ1-5; possible D gene TRBD1, 5 bases. CDR1 is DFQATT, CDR2 SNEGSKA, per germline (reference sequence). The CDR3 is made up of 15 amino acids. V gave up 1 base and J gave up 4 bases, with 14 bases separating them. CDR3 DNA sequence: TGCAGTGCTAGAGCCGGGGTTTGGGGGAATCAGCCCCAGCATTTT. Its protein product is CSARAGVWGNQPQHF.

The V gene is TRBV13, the J gene TRBJ1-1; D remains ambiguous. Germline CDR1 PRHDT, CDR2 FYEKMQ (reference sequence). With 3 bases removed from V and 0 bases from J, the gap between germline ends came to 14 bases. The CDR3 totals 16 residues. The CDR3 sequence: CASSFIGDSMNTEAFF. The CDR3 nucleotides read TGTGCCAGCAGCTTCATCGGGGATTCGATGAACACTGAAGCTTTCTTT.